This TCR beta chain came from a study of blood T cell repertoires in COVID-19. Across the study: Italy, Spain and the United States were the sources of the convalescent and acute COVID-19 samples. T cells, B-cell-depleted T cells, or PBMCs provided the cDNA or gDNA that served as material.

As processed by the authors: Reference gene primer amplification yielded estimated nucleated cell counts. Repertoires were generated with immunoSEQ multiplex PCR, while TCRdb's copy carries only in-frame clones and drops some. D and trimming were read from the DNA, whereas the V and J calls and clone size are those reported in that table. The profile shows over 110,000 clones, about 86% of them singletons. This clone has only a few counts. With 1 base removed from V and 2 bases from J, the gap between germline ends came to 3 bases. The CDR3 is 14 residues long. Germline V CDR1 and CDR2: SNHLY, FYNNEI.

V gene TRBV2 combines with J gene TRBJ2-6; D remains unclear. The clonotype was recovered from a human donor in a cohort sampled during active COVID-19. The sample comprised peripheral blood. CDR3 in DNA: TGTGCCAGCAGTGAAGGGCCTGGGGCCAACGTCCTGACTTTC. Amino acid sequence: CASSEGPGANVLTF. The full variable domain, completed using reference TRBV2 and TRBJ2-6, is EPEVTQTPSHQVTQMGQEVILRCVPISNHLYFYWYRQILGQKVEFLVSFYNNEISEKSEIFDDQFSVERPDGSNFTLKIRSTKLEDSAMYFCASSEGPGANVLTFGAGSRLTVL.